Included here is one T cell receptor beta chain sequence, with context. The data were obtained in a study of blood T cell repertoires in COVID-19. The wider study: The samples span acute and convalescent COVID-19 from the United States, Italy and Spain. Nucleic acid was either cDNA or gDNA, and it came from T cells, B-cell-depleted T cells, or PBMCs.

Study processing details: Estimation of nucleated cell counts relied on the amplification of reference gene primers. The table came from immunoSEQ multiplex PCR; TCRdb's copy has only in-frame clones and leaves some out. The V and J calls and clone size come from that table; D and trimming were worked out from the DNA. The data hold about 230,000 clones, with around 83% observed a single time. V gave up 5 bases and J gave up 1 base; unmatched junction bases: 5. Germline loops: CDR1 SGHNT, CDR2 YYREEE (reference sequence). This CDR3 is 14 amino acids long. This receptor was obtained from a woman aged 50 to 60 with acute or convalescent COVID-19. V is TRBV5-4 and J is TRBJ1-1; TRBD1 matches 7 bases. Sequencing was done on a sample of peripheral blood. In DNA form, the CDR3 reads TGTGCCAGCAGGACGACAGGGACGAACACTGAAGCTTTCTTT. Encoded protein: CASRTTGTNTEAFF.